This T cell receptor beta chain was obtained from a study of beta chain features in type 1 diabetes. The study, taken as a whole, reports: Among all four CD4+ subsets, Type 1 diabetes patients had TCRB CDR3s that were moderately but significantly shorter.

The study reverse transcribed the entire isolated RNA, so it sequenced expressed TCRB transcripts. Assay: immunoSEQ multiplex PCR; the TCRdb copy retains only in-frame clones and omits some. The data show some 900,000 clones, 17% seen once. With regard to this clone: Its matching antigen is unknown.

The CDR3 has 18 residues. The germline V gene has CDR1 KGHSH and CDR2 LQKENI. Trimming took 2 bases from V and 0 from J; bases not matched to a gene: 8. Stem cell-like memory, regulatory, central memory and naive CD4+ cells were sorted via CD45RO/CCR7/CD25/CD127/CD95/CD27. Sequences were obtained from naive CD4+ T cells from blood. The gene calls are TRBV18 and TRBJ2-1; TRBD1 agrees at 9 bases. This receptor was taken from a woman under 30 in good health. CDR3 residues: CASSPSTGGGGSYNEQFF. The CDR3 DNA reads TGTGCCAGCTCACCATCGACAGGGGGAGGGGGCTCCTACAATGAGCAGTTCTTC.